The 3 T cell receptor beta chains listed next were all sequenced from one sample in a study of blood T cell repertoires in COVID-19. Here immunoSEQ multiplex PCR was the method, and the copy in TCRdb shows in-frame clones only, minus some. The sample lists about 130,000 clones; more than 85% were seen once. The sequencing input was peripheral blood. These receptors were collected from a man in his sixties with COVID-19, enrolled during active disease.

This chain uses TRBV2 with TRBJ2-3, with unresolved D. Germline assignment: CDR1 SNHLY and CDR2 FYNNEI. The CDR3 has 14 residues. Trimming pared 8 bases from V and 0 bases from J, leaving 12 bases between. Here the CDR3 DNA reads TGTGCCAGCGCCCCCTTACTAAGCACAGATACGCAGTATTTT. As protein: CASAPLLSTDTQYF. The full variable domain, its missing parts supplied by reference TRBV2 and TRBJ2-3, is EPEVTQTPSHQVTQMGQEVILRCVPISNHLYFYWYRQILGQKVEFLVSFYNNEISEKSEIFDDQFSVERPDGSNFTLKIRSTKLEDSAMYFCASAPLLSTDTQYFGPGTRLTVL.

The genes are TRBV27 and TRBJ2-5, with TRBD2 matching 7 bases. Germline V gene lookup returns CDR1 MNHEY and CDR2 SMNVEV (reference sequence). After removal of 5 bases from V and 2 bases from J, the junction contained 5 bases not matched to a gene. The CDR3 is 14 amino acids. The CDR3 spells CASSPWGGQETQYF. The CDR3 DNA is TGTGCCAGCAGTCCATGGGGGGGGCAAGAGACCCAGTACTTC.

Points on this clone: The junction and the germline gene differ at one end; a read error may be behind it. The rearrangement links TRBV7-2 to TRBJ1-6, with 8 bases aligning to TRBD1. CDR3 length: 13 residues. Germline V gives CDR1 SGHTA, CDR2 FQGNSA. This CDR3 is CASSLMDREMAYF. As DNA, the CDR3 is TGTGCCAGCAGCTTAATGGACAGGGAAATGGCCTACTTT.